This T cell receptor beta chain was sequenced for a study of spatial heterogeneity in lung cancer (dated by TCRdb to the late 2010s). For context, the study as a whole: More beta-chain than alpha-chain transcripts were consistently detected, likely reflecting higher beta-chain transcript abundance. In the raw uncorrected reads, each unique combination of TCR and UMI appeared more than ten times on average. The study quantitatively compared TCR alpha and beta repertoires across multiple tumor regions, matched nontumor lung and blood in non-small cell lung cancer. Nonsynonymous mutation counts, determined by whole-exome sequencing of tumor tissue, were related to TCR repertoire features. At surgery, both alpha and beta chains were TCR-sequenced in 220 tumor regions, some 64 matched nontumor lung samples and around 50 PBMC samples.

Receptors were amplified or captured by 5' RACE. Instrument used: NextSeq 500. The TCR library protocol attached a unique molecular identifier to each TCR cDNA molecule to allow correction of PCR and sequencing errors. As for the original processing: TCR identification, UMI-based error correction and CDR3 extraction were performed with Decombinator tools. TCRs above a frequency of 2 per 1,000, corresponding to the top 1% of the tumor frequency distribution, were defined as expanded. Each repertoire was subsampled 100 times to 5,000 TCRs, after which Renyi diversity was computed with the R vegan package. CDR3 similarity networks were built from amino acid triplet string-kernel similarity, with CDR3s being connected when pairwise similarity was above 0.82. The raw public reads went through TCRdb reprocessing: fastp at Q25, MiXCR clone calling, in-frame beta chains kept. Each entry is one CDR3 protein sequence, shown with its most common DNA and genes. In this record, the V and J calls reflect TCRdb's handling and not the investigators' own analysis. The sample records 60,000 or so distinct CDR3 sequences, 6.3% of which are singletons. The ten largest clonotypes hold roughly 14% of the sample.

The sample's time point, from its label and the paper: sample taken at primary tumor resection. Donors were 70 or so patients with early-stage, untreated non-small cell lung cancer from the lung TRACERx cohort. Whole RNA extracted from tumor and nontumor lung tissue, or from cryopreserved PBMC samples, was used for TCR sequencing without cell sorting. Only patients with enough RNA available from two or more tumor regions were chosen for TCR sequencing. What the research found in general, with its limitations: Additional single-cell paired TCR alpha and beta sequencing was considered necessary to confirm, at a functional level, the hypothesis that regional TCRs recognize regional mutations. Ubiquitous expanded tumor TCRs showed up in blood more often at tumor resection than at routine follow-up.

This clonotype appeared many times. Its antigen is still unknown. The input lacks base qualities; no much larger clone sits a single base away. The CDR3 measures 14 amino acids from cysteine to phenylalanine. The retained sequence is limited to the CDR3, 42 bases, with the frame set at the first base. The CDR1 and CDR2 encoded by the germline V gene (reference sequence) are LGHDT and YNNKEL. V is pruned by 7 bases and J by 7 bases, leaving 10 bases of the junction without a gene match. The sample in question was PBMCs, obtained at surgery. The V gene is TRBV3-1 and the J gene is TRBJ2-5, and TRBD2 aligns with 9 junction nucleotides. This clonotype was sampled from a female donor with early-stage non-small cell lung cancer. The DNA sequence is TGTGCCAGCATCGCTAGCGGGGCGAAAGGGACCCAGTACTTC. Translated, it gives CASIASGAKGTQYF.